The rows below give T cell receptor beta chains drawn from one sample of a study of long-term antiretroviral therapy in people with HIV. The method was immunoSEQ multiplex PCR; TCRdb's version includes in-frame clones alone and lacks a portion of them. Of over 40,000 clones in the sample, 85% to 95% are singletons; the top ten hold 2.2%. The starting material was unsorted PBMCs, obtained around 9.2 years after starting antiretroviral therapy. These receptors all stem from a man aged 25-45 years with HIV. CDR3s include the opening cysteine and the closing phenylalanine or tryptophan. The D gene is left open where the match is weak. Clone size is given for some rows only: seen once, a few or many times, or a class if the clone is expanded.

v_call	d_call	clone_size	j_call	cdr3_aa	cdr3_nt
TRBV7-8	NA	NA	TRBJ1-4	CASSFRGARYEKLFF	TGTGCCAGCAGCTTCAGGGGCGCTAGGTACGAAAAACTGTTTTTT
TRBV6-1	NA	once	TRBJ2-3	CASTRTASTDTQYF	TGTGCCAGCACTAGGACAGCAAGCACAGATACGCAGTATTTT
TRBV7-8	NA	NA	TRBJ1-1	CASSLVWGNTEAFF	TGTGCCAGCAGCTTAGTTTGGGGTAACACTGAAGCTTTCTTT
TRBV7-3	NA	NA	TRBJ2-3	CASSLKQSSTDTQYF	TGTGCCAGCAGCTTAAAACAGTCTAGCACAGATACGCAGTATTTT
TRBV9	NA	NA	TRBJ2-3	CASSSGLGPDTQYF	TGTGCCAGCAGCTCGGGACTTGGCCCAGATACGCAGTATTTT
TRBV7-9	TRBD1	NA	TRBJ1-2	CASSPDTGQGDGYTF	TGTGCCAGCAGCCCAGATACGGGACAGGGAGATGGCTACACCTTC
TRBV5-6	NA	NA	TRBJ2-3	CASSLYSSTDTQYF	TGTGCCAGCAGCTTGTACTCCAGCACAGATACGCAGTATTTT
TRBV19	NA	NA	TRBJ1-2	CASSEADSFRSYGYTF	TGTGCCAGTAGCGAAGCGGACAGTTTTAGATCATATGGCTACACCTTC
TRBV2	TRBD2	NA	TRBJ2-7	CAGGSGEVFHEQYF	TGTGCCGGGGGGAGCGGGGAAGTTTTCCACGAGCAGTACTTC
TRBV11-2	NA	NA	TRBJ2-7	CASSLVAQGEQYF	TGTGCCAGCAGCTTAGTTGCACAGGGCGAGCAGTACTTC
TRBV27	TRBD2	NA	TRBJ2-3	CASSPSGGYTDTQYF	TGTGCCAGCAGTCCCAGCGGGGGGTACACAGATACGCAGTATTTT
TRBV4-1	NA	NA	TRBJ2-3	CASSQTRRSTDTQYF	TGCGCCAGCAGCCAAACCCGTCGTAGCACAGATACGCAGTATTTT
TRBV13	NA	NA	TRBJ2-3	CASSLGGRGLTDTQYF	TGTGCCAGCAGCTTAGGGGGGCGCGGCTTGACAGATACGCAGTATTTT
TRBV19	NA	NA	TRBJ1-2	CASSLDSGRGNYGYTF	TGTGCCAGTAGTCTGGACTCGGGACGGGGCAACTATGGCTACACCTTC
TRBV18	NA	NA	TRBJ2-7	CASSLQTDKQTSYEQYF	TGTGCCAGCTCACTACAAACGGACAAACAGACTTCCTACGAGCAGTACTTC